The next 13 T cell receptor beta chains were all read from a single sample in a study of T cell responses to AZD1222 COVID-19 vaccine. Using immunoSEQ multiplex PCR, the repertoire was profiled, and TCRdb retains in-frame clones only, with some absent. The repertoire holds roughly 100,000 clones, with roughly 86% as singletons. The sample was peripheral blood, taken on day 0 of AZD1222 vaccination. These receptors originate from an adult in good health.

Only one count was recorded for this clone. The CDR3 bases are TGTGCCAGCAGCCAAGATAGGGTTGGGGAGCAGTTCTTC. Translated: CASSQDRVGEQFF. The chain uses TRBV3-1 (or the pseudogene TRBV3-2) and TRBJ2-1; D call uncertain. Looked up from germline, CDR1 is LGHDT and CDR2 is YNNKEL (reference sequence). The CDR3 sequence is 13 residues long. V gave up 0 bases and J gave up 10 bases, with 10 bases separating them.

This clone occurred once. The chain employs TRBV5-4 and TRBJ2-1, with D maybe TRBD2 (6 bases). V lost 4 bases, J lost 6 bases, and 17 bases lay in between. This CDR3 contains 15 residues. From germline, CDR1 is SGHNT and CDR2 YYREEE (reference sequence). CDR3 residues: CASSPGGEVGNEQFF. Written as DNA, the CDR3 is TGTGCCAGCAGCCCCGGCGGGGAGGTGGGCAATGAGCAGTTCTTC.

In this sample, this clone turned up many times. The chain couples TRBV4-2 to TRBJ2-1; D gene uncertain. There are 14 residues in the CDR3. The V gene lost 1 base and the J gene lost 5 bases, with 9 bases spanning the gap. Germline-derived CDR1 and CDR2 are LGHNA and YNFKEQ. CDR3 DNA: TGTGCCAGCAGCCAAGGGTTAAGGGACAATGAGCAGTTCTTC. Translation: CASSQGLRDNEQFF.

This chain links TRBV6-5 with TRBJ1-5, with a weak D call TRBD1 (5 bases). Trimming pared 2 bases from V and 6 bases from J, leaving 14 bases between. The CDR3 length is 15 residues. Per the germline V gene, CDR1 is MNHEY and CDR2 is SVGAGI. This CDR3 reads CASSYEVKGSQPQHF. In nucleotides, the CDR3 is TGTGCCAGCAGTTACGAGGTTAAGGGGAGTCAGCCCCAGCATTTT.

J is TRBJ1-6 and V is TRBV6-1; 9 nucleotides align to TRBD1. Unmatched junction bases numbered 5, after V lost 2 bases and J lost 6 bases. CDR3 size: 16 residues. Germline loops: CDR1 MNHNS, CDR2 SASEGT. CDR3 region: CASSEMMGQGNSPLHF. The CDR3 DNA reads TGTGCCAGCAGTGAAATGATGGGACAGGGTAATTCACCCCTCCACTTT.

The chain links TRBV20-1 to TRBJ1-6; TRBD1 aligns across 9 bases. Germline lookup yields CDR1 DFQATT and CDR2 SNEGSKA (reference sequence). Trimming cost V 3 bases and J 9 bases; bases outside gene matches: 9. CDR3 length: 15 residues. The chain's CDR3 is CSASRSGTGSSPLHF. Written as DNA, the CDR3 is TGCAGTGCTAGTCGTTCCGGGACAGGGAGTTCACCCCTCCACTTT.

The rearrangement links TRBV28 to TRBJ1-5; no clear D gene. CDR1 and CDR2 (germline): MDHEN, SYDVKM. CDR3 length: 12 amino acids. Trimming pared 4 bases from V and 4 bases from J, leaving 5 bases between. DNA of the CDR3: TGTGCCAGCAGTTCATATAATCAGCCCCAGCATTTT. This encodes CASSSYNQPQHF.

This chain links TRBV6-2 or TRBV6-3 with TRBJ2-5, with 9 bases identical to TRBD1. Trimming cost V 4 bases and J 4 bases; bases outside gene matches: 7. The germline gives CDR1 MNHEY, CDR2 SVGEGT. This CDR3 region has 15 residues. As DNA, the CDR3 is TGTGCCAGCAGTTTGGGGACAGGGTATGGAGAGACCCAGTACTTC. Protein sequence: CASSLGTGYGETQYF.

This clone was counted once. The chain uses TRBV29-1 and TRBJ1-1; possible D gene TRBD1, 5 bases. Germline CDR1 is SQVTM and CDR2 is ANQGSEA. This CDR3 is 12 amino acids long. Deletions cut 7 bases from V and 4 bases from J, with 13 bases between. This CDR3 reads CSGGRVGTEAFF. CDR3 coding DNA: TGCAGCGGGGGACGGGTGGGCACTGAAGCTTTCTTT.

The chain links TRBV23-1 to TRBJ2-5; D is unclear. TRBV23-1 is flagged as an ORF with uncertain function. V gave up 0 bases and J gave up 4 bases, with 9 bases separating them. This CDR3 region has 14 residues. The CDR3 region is CASSQSARGETQYF. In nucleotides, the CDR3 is TGCGCCAGCAGTCAATCTGCTAGAGGAGAGACCCAGTACTTC.

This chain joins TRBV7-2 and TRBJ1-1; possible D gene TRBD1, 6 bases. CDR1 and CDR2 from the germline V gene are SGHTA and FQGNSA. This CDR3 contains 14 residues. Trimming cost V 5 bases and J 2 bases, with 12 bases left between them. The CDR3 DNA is TGTGCCAGCAGCCCGGGGGCGGGAAACACTGAAGCTTTCTTT. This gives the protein CASSPGAGNTEAFF.

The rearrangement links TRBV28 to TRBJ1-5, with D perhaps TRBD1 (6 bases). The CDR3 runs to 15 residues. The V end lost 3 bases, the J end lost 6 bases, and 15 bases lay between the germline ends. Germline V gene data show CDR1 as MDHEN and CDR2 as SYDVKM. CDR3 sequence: CASSFSGALGQPQHF. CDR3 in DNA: TGTGCCAGCAGTTTTTCAGGGGCGCTGGGTCAGCCCCAGCATTTT.

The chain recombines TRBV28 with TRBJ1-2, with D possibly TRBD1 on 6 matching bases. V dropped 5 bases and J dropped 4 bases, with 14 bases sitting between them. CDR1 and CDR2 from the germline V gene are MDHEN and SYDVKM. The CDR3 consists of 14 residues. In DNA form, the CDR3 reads TGTGCCAGCAGTACGAGCCCAGGGGTCTATGGCTACACCTTC. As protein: CASSTSPGVYGYTF.